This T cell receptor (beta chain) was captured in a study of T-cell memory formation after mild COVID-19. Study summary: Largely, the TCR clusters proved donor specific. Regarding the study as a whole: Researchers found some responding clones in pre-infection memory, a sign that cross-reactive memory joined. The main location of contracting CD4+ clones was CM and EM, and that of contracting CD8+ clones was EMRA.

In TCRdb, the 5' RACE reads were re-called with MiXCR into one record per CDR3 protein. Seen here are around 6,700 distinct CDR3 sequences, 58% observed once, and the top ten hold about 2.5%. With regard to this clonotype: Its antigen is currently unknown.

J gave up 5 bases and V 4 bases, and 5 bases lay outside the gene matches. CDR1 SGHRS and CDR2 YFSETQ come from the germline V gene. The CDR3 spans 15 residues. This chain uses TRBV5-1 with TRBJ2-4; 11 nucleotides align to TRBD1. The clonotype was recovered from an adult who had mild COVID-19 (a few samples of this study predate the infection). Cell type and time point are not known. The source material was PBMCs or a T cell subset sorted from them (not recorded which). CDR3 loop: CASSRGQGAENIQYF. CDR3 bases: TGCGCCAGCAGCCGTGGACAGGGGGCCGAAAACATTCAGTACTTC. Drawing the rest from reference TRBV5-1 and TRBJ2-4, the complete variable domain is KAGVTQTPRYLIKTRGQQVTLSCSPISGHRSVSWYQQTPGQGLQFLFEYFSETQRNKGNFPGRFSGRQFSNSRSEMNVSTLELGDSALYLCASSRGQGAENIQYFGAGTRLSVL.